The source of this T cell receptor beta chain is a study of T cells in Graves' hyperthyroidism and ophthalmopathy. Study-wide context: Peripheral blood was obtained at initial diagnosis, preceding any treatment.

Uncontrolled infections, other autoimmune diseases, pregnancy or lactation led to exclusion of patients. V was pared by 5 bases and J by 3 bases, with 8 bases between. The CDR3 contains 13 residues. This clonotype was observed many times. The antigen is unknown. Findings of the study overall: Most clonotypes expanded in the thyroid (above 0.001) were also present in blood. Model predictions of ophthalmopathy came a median approximately 6.2 months before onset.

Amplification of TCR beta CDR3 regions was performed using RNA transcripts as template. Researchers ran a first-round RT-PCR on the TCR CDR3 using the HTBI primer set. A single record per CDR3 protein comes from TCRdb applying MiXCR to the multiplex PCR reads. The repertoire holds around 300,000 distinct CDR3 sequences, with over 11% as singletons. This chain links TRBV12-3 or TRBV12-4 with TRBJ1-5; a weak D match, TRBD1 (6 bases). This clonotype originated in a woman aged 30 to 39 with Graves' hyperthyroidism. Sequencing was performed on blood. CDR3 loop: CASSGDTNQPQHF. CDR3 in DNA: TGTGCCAGCAGTGGGGACACCAATCAGCCCCAGCATTTT.